This T cell receptor (beta chain) was profiled in a study of cytomegalovirus exposure and HLA in healthy donors. 13 Jbeta primers and 60 Vbeta primers were used for the PCR. Here immunoSEQ multiplex PCR was the method, and the copy in TCRdb shows in-frame clones only, minus some. The repertoire holds some 40,000 clones, with 82% as singletons. Germline CDR1 is SNHLY and CDR2 is FYNNEI. The CDR3 consists of 15 residues. Trimming at V came to 4 bases and at J to 5 bases, leaving 9 bases not matched to a gene. As for this clone: Its target is not known.

Whole-study findings and limits: Investigators reported more than 150 TCR beta chains as tied to cytomegalovirus.

This chain links TRBV2 with TRBJ2-5, with 8 positions matching TRBD2. The TCR originated in a woman under 30 in good health and CMV-seropositive. Sequenced sample: PBMCs. The CDR3 sequence: CASSALAGRTETQYF. The CDR3 nucleotides are TGTGCCAGCAGTGCCTTAGCGGGGCGGACGGAGACCCAGTACTTC.